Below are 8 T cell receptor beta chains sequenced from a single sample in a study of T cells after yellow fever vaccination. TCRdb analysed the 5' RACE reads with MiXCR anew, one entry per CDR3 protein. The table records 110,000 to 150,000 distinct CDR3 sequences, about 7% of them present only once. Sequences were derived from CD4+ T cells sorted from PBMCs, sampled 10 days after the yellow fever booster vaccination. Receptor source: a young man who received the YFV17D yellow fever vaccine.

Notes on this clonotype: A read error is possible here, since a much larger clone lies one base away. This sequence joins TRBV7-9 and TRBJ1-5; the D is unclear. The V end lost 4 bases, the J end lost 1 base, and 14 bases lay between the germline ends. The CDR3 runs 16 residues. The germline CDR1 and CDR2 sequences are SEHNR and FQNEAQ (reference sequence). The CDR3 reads CASSSGRPWSNQPQHF. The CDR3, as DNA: TGTGCCAGCAGCTCCGGCCGACCTTGGAGCAATCAGCCCCAGCATTTT.

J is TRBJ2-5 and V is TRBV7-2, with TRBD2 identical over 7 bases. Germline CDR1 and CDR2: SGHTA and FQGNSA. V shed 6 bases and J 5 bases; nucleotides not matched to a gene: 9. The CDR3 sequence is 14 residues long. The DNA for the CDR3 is TGTGCCAGCAGAGCCGGACTAGGGGCGGAGACCCAGTACTTC. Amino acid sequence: CASRAGLGAETQYF.

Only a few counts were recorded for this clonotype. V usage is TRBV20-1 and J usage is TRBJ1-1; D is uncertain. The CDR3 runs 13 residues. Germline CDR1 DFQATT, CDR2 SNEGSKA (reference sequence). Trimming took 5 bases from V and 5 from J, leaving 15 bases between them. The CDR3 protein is CSAVPPGRTEAFF. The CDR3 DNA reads TGCAGTGCTGTACCCCCAGGTCGGACTGAAGCTTTCTTT.

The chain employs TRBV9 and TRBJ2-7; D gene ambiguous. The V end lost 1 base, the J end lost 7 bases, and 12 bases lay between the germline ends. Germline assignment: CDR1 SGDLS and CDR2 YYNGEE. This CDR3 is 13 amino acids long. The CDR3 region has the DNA TGTGCCAGCAGCGTATTTTCCGACGGGGAGCAGTACTTC. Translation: CASSVFSDGEQYF.

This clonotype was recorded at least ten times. CDR3 in amino acids: CASSSTPSGYNEQFF. CDR3 in DNA: TGTGCCAGCAGTAGCACCCCTAGCGGCTACAATGAGCAGTTCTTC. V usage is TRBV27 and J usage is TRBJ2-1; TRBD2 aligns across 7 bases. Losses at the gene ends were 5 bases for V and 3 bases for J; bases not matched to a gene: 7. The CDR3 is 15 amino acids. Germline values: CDR1 MNHEY, CDR2 SMNVEV (reference sequence).

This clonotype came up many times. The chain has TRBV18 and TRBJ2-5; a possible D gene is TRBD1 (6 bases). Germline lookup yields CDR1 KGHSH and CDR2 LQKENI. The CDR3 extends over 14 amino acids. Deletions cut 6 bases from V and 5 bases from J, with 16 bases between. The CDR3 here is CASSPPGRGETQYF. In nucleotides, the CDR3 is TGTGCCAGCTCCCCTCCGGGCAGGGGCGAGACCCAGTACTTC.

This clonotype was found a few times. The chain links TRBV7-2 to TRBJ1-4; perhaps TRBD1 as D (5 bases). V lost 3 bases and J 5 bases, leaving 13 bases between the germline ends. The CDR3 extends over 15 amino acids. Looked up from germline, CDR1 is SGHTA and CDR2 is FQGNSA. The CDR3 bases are TGTGCCAGCAGCTTCCAAGGACAACCGAATGAAAAACTGTTTTTT. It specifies CASSFQGQPNEKLFF.

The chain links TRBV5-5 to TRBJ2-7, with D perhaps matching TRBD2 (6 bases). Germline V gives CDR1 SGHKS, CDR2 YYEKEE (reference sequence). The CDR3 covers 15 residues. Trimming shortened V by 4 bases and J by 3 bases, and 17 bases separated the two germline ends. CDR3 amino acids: CASSASGLAFYEQYF. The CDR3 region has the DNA TGTGCCAGCAGCGCCTCCGGGCTAGCGTTCTACGAGCAGTACTTC.